The 17 T cell receptor beta chains below all came from one sample that was sequenced in a study of T cell responses to AZD1222 COVID-19 vaccine. Using immunoSEQ multiplex PCR, the repertoire was profiled, and TCRdb retains in-frame clones only, with some absent. The table lists some 170,000 clones, approximately 94% of them singletons. This specimen was peripheral blood, taken 28 days after the second AZD1222 dose. All receptors derive from an adult who received the AZD1222 COVID-19 vaccine.

J is TRBJ2-7 and V is TRBV7-6, with TRBD2 as a possible D gene (6 bases). CDR1 is SGHVS and CDR2 is FNYEAQ in the germline V gene. This CDR3 spans 12 amino acids. The V gene lost 0 bases and the J gene lost 6 bases, with 6 bases spanning the gap. CDR3 DNA: TGTGCCAGCAGCTTAGCGGGAGGCGAGCAGTACTTC. Translation: CASSLAGGEQYF.

The chain uses TRBV4-1 and TRBJ2-5; D is perhaps TRBD1 (7 bases). CDR1 and CDR2 (germline): MGHRA, YSYEKL. The CDR3 has 16 amino acids. Deletions cut 0 bases from V and 4 bases from J, with 15 bases between. The CDR3 loop is CASSQEPYRGGETQYF. CDR3 nucleotide sequence: TGCGCCAGCAGCCAAGAACCTTACAGGGGAGGAGAGACCCAGTACTTC.

The chain links TRBV15 to TRBJ1-4; D remains ambiguous. This CDR3 has 11 residues. Per germline, CDR1 LNHNV and CDR2 YYDKDF (reference sequence). Trimming stripped 0 bases from V and 7 bases from J, with 0 bases between. The CDR3 bases are TGTGCCACCAGCAGAGATGAAAAACTGTTTTTT. Protein product: CATSRDEKLFF. The variable domain in full, completed from reference TRBV15 and TRBJ1-4, reads DAMVIQNPRYQVTQFGKPVTLSCSQTLNHNVMYWYQQKSSQAPKLLFHYYDKDFNNEADTPDNFQSRRPNTSFCFLDIRSPGLGDTAMYLCATSRDEKLFFGSGTQLSVL.

The genes are TRBV7-6 and TRBJ1-1, with 7 bases identical to TRBD1. The CDR3 runs to 17 residues. V shed 5 bases, J shed 2 bases, and the junction held 14 bases outside the gene matches. CDR1 is SGHVS and CDR2 is FNYEAQ in the germline V gene. This CDR3 reads CASSPTGPLNSNTEAFF. CDR3 coding DNA: TGTGCCAGCAGCCCGACAGGGCCATTAAACTCTAACACTGAAGCTTTCTTT.

The chain combines TRBV4-1 with TRBJ2-1; 11 bases are a match to TRBD2. The CDR3 length is 16 residues. With 4 bases clipped from V and 4 bases from J, the junction kept 6 bases outside the gene matches. Germline values: CDR1 MGHRA, CDR2 YSYEKL. CDR3 bases: TGCGCCAGCAGCCGCAGTAGCGGGAGGGGATACAATGAGCAGTTCTTC. The encoded protein is CASSRSSGRGYNEQFF.

V is TRBV6-5 and J is TRBJ2-3; 7 bases map to TRBD1. The CDR3 is 11 residues long. Per germline, CDR1 MNHEY and CDR2 SVGAGI. The V and J ends lost 6 bases and 6 bases, in that order; junction bases with no gene match: 0. CDR3 sequence: CASRQGDTQYF. The CDR3 DNA reads as TGTGCCAGCAGACAGGGGGATACGCAGTATTTT.

J is TRBJ1-1 and V is TRBV19; TRBD1 agrees at 7 bases. The germline V gene encodes CDR1 LNHDA and CDR2 SQIVND (reference sequence). The CDR3 has 13 residues. Trimming at V came to 9 bases and at J to 0 bases, leaving 4 bases not matched to a gene. The CDR3 bases are TGTGCCAGCTCCGGGACAGTGAACACTGAAGCTTTCTTT. Encoded protein: CASSGTVNTEAFF.

The V call is TRBV11-2, the J call TRBJ1-1, with TRBD1 identical over 8 bases. V gave up 5 bases and J gave up 10 bases; unmatched junction bases: 6. From germline, CDR1 is SGHAT and CDR2 FQNNGV. The CDR3 totals 12 residues. The CDR3 sequence: CASSPDRGPAFF. CDR3 nucleotide sequence: TGTGCCAGCAGCCCTGACAGGGGACCAGCTTTCTTT.

The chain is built from TRBV19 and TRBJ2-1; D gene uncertain. Between the trimmed V and J ends, which lost 1 base and 1 base, there was a span of 8 bases. This CDR3 is 15 amino acids long. Germline CDR1 LNHDA, CDR2 SQIVND (reference sequence). CDR3 region: CASSIASYSYNEQFF. CDR3 sequence (DNA): TGTGCCAGTAGTATAGCGTCATATTCCTACAATGAGCAGTTCTTC.

The chain links TRBV27 to TRBJ2-7; 9 nucleotides align to TRBD2. In germline, CDR1 is MNHEY, CDR2 SMNVEV (reference sequence). Unmatched junction bases numbered 3, after V lost 8 bases and J lost 1 base. The CDR3 consists of 13 residues. CDR3 region: CASAAGGSYEQYF. The DNA of the CDR3 is TGTGCCAGCGCCGCGGGAGGGTCCTACGAGCAGTACTTC.

The chain combines TRBV7-8 with TRBJ1-1, with a weak D call TRBD1 (5 bases). The CDR3 consists of 14 residues. Trimming pared 3 bases from V and 1 base from J, leaving 9 bases between. Germline V gene sequence: CDR1 SGHVS, CDR2 FQNEAQ. This chain's CDR3 is CASSFWDSNTEAFF. The CDR3 nucleotides read TGTGCCAGCAGCTTCTGGGACTCGAACACTGAAGCTTTCTTT.

The chain uses TRBV7-9 and TRBJ1-2; D is ambiguous. The V gene lost 2 bases and the J gene lost 8 bases, with 6 bases spanning the gap. Germline loops: CDR1 SEHNR, CDR2 FQNEAQ (reference sequence). CDR3 length equals 11 residues. The CDR3 sequence: CASSLPGGYTF. The CDR3 nucleotides read TGTGCCAGCAGCTTACCCGGAGGCTACACCTTC.

The chain has TRBV12-5 and TRBJ1-1; TRBD1 is a possible D gene (5 bases). CDR3 size: 17 residues. Germline CDR1 and CDR2: LGHNT and FRNRAP. V lost 0 bases and J lost 2, with 16 bases in between. The CDR3 here is CASGLVLGAVENTEAFF. The CDR3 nucleotides are TGTGCTAGTGGTTTGGTACTTGGGGCTGTGGAAAACACTGAAGCTTTCTTT.

This chain joins TRBV7-9 and TRBJ2-1; D could derive from TRBD1 or TRBD2 (5 bases each). V lost 5 bases, J lost 8 bases, and 16 bases lay in between. The V gene's germline CDR1 is SEHNR and CDR2 FQNEAQ (reference sequence). The CDR3 has 14 residues. The CDR3 loop is CASSPRGARYEQFF. In DNA, the CDR3 is TGTGCCAGCAGCCCGAGAGGGGCTAGGTATGAGCAGTTCTTC. The full variable domain, its missing parts supplied by reference TRBV7-9 and TRBJ2-1, is DTGVSQNPRHKITKRGQNVTFRCDPISEHNRLYWYRQTLGQGPEFLTYFQNEAQLEKSRLLSDRFSAERPKGSFSTLEIQRTEQGDSAMYLCASSPRGARYEQFFGPGTRLTVL.

The V gene is TRBV19, the J gene TRBJ2-1; maybe TRBD1 (5 bases). The CDR3 totals 13 residues. Germline V gene sequence: CDR1 LNHDA, CDR2 SQIVND (reference sequence). V was pared by 6 bases and J by 5 bases, with 11 bases between. The CDR3 loop is CASRRQPDNEQFF. The CDR3 nucleotides are TGTGCCAGTAGGCGACAGCCCGACAATGAGCAGTTCTTC.

This clone is a singleton in its sample. V usage is TRBV7-9 and J usage is TRBJ2-5, with TRBD1 identical over 7 bases. Germline loops: CDR1 SEHNR, CDR2 FQNEAQ (reference sequence). The J segment lost 4 bases and the V segment lost 5 bases, leaving 19 bases of the junction unmatched. The CDR3 is 18 amino acids. The CDR3 is CASSPKALEGGRGETQYF. The CDR3 nucleotides read TGTGCCAGCAGCCCCAAGGCGCTGGAAGGGGGCAGGGGAGAGACCCAGTACTTC.

CDR3 loop: CASSRERGLAGVRPKETQYF. The CDR3 DNA follows: TGCGCCAGCAGCCGAGAAAGGGGACTAGCGGGAGTTCGACCTAAAGAGACCCAGTACTTC. The chain joins TRBV4-1 to TRBJ2-5; 14 nucleotides line up with TRBD2. With 4 bases clipped from V and 3 bases from J, the junction kept 16 bases outside the gene matches. The germline CDR1 and CDR2 sequences are MGHRA and YSYEKL. The CDR3 is 20 residues long.